These 25 T cell receptor beta chains were all obtained from the same sample, sequenced in a study of spatial heterogeneity in lung cancer. Documented time point: sample taken at primary tumor resection. Each CDR3 protein is one row after TCRdb ran MiXCR on the 5' RACE reads. The sample yields 25,000 or so distinct CDR3 sequences, around 4.5% seen once. This specimen consisted of PBMCs, obtained at surgery. These receptors originate from a male donor with early-stage non-small cell lung cancer.

This clonotype was counted many times. CDR3 DNA sequence: TGTGCCAGGACTACCCAGTACTTC. It specifies CARTTQYF. The rearrangement links TRBV19 to TRBJ2-4; TRBD2 is a possible D gene (5 bases). Trimming shortened V by 9 bases and J by 13 bases, and 7 bases separated the two germline ends. This CDR3 comprises 8 residues. The germline V gene has CDR1 LNHDA and CDR2 SQIVND (reference sequence).

This clonotype was detected many times. Written as DNA, the CDR3 is TGTGCCAGCAGCCAGATACCGGGACAGGGAGACAATGAGCAGTTCTTC. This translates into CASSQIPGQGDNEQFF. This chain links TRBV14 with TRBJ2-1, with 9 bases fitting TRBD1. The CDR3 consists of 16 residues. V was clipped by 3 bases and J by 5 bases; unmatched bases: 8. Germline V gene sequence: CDR1 SGHDN, CDR2 FVKESK.

This clonotype was seen ten or more times. V and J are TRBV29-1 and TRBJ2-5; D is perhaps TRBD1 (6 bases). This CDR3 comprises 13 residues. Germline values: CDR1 SQVTM, CDR2 ANQGSEA. V was pared by 4 bases and J by 3 bases, with 12 bases between. The CDR3 here is CSVVPGTKETQYF. In DNA, the CDR3 is TGCAGCGTTGTGCCCGGGACAAAAGAGACCCAGTACTTC. Complete variable domain (other parts from reference TRBV29-1 and TRBJ2-5): SAVISQKPSRDICQRGTSLTIQCQVDSQVTMMFWYRQQPGQSLTLIATANQGSEATYESGFVIDKFPISRPNLTFSTLTVSNMSPEDSSIYLCSVVPGTKETQYFGPGTRLLVL.

This clonotype is deemed medium-sized (0.01 to 0.1%). The rearrangement uses TRBV6-1 and TRBJ1-5, with a weak D call TRBD1 (5 bases). The V end was cut by 1 base, the J end by 9 bases, with 13 bases between. Germline-derived CDR1 and CDR2 are MNHNS and SASEGT. The CDR3 is 14 residues long. The DNA of the CDR3 is TGTGCCAGCAGTGAAGAAGGGGCTCTGGGGCCCCAGCATTTT. The encoded protein is CASSEEGALGPQHF.

This clonotype was counted at least ten times. The chain has TRBV2 and TRBJ2-7, with TRBD1 matching over 11 bases. The CDR3 sequence is 18 residues long. V was pared by 2 bases and J by 2 bases, with 11 bases of the junction left unmatched. The V gene's germline CDR1 is SNHLY and CDR2 FYNNEI. The CDR3 loop reads CASSEWELGTGGTYEQYF. Here the CDR3 DNA reads TGTGCCAGCAGTGAATGGGAGTTGGGGACAGGGGGGACCTACGAGCAGTACTTC.

This clonotype has at least ten counts. V and J are TRBV29-1 and TRBJ1-2; the D gene is possibly TRBD1 (5 bases). With 6 bases removed from V and 2 bases from J, the gap between germline ends came to 13 bases. Germline V gene lookup returns CDR1 SQVTM and CDR2 ANQGSEA. The CDR3 totals 13 residues. The CDR3 reads CSVAGPENYGYTF. The CDR3 DNA sequence: TGCAGCGTGGCGGGGCCCGAAAACTATGGCTACACCTTC.

There are many counts of this clonotype. The V call is TRBV7-9, the J call TRBJ2-1, with D tentatively TRBD1 or TRBD2 (5 bases each). CDR3 length equals 15 residues. Deletions cut 1 base from V and 4 bases from J, with 11 bases between. In germline, CDR1 is SEHNR, CDR2 FQNEAQ (reference sequence). CDR3 DNA sequence: TGTGCCAGCAGCTTAGGGGGGTCGGAGTACAATGAGCAGTTCTTC. This encodes CASSLGGSEYNEQFF.

The sample holds many counts of this clonotype. The chain has TRBV6-5 and TRBJ2-1; TRBD2 matches at 15 bases. This CDR3 is 17 amino acids long. The V gene's germline CDR1 is MNHEY and CDR2 SVGAGI. V trimming: 2 bases; J trimming: 6 bases; junction bases outside the gene matches: 5. The CDR3 nucleotides read TGTGCCAGCAGTTACCCGGGACTAGCGGGGGGACGCAATGAGCAGTTCTTC. This translates into CASSYPGLAGGRNEQFF.

This clonotype was seen ten or more times. The chain is built from TRBV5-1 and TRBJ2-1, with unresolved D. Germline CDR1 is SGHRS and CDR2 is YFSETQ. V gave up 1 base and J gave up 9 bases, with 11 bases separating them. The CDR3 runs to 13 residues. CDR3 loop: CASSLKDRGEQFF. CDR3 DNA: TGCGCCAGCAGCTTGAAGGACCGAGGTGAGCAGTTCTTC.

This clonotype was counted only a few times. This rearrangement joins TRBV6-1 to TRBJ2-1, with 7 positions matching TRBD2. The CDR3 spans 16 residues. CDR1 and CDR2 (germline): MNHNS, SASEGT. Germline trimming cut 6 bases from V and 5 bases from J; bases unmatched to any gene: 13. The CDR3 here is CASRQGDVAGNNEQFF. DNA for the CDR3: TGTGCCAGCAGACAAGGGGACGTAGCGGGTAACAATGAGCAGTTCTTC.

This clonotype was detected many times. This sequence joins TRBV4-2 and TRBJ2-7; no reliable D call. The length of the CDR3 is 13 residues. Germline V gene sequence: CDR1 LGHNA, CDR2 YNFKEQ. V was shortened by 2 bases and J by 3 bases, with 8 bases between the two germline ends. CDR3: CASSQRPNYEQYF. Here the CDR3 DNA reads TGTGCCAGCAGCCAACGCCCGAACTACGAGCAGTACTTC.

In its sample, this clonotype was seen many times. The chain carries TRBV6-6 and TRBJ2-3; D is unresolved. This CDR3 has 14 amino acids. The V gene's germline CDR1 is MNHNY and CDR2 SVGAGI (reference sequence). V was cut by 10 bases and J by 6 bases, with 20 bases left in between. The CDR3: CATIGRLGGDTQYF. The CDR3 DNA is TGTGCCACCATTGGACGGTTGGGTGGCGATACGCAGTATTTT.

This clonotype was observed many times. This chain joins TRBV7-3 and TRBJ2-1, with 8 bases aligning to TRBD1. The V gene's germline CDR1 is SGHTA and CDR2 FQGTGA. The trim removed 4 bases at V and 7 bases at J, leaving 12 bases unmatched. This CDR3 spans 16 amino acids. As DNA, the CDR3 is TGTGCCAGCAGCTCGCAACCCGGGACAGGAAGAAATGAGCAGTTCTTC. Protein sequence: CASSSQPGTGRNEQFF.

This clonotype was picked up many times. The V and J genes are TRBV4-2 and TRBJ2-2; tentatively, D is TRBD2 (5 bases). Trimming shortened V by 2 bases and J by 4 bases, and 11 bases separated the two germline ends. Germline CDR1 reads LGHNA; CDR2 reads YNFKEQ. The CDR3 has 15 amino acids. In nucleotides, the CDR3 is TGTGCCAGCAGCCAATCGTTAGCGAGCACCGGGGAGCTGTTTTTT. Encoded protein: CASSQSLASTGELFF.

This clonotype was counted at least ten times. The genes are TRBV12-3 or TRBV12-4 and TRBJ2-1; 11 bases match TRBD2. Trimming removed 0 bases from V and 10 bases from J; junction bases left unmatched: 8. This CDR3 comprises 16 residues. CDR3 amino acids: CASSLALAGGPVEQFF. DNA of the CDR3: TGTGCCAGCAGTTTAGCTTTAGCGGGAGGGCCAGTGGAGCAGTTCTTC.

This clonotype was observed many times. The J gene is TRBJ2-7, the V gene TRBV4-3; tentatively, D is TRBD1 (6 bases). Germline values: CDR1 LGHNA, CDR2 YSLEER. The CDR3 is 15 residues long. The V end was cut by 4 bases, the J end by 7 bases, with 20 bases between. The CDR3: CASSPRGGRPGEQYF. In DNA, the CDR3 is TGCGCCAGCAGCCCTAGAGGGGGACGTCCCGGGGAGCAGTACTTC.

The V call is TRBV14, the J call TRBJ2-1, with D unresolved. Germline V gives CDR1 SGHDN, CDR2 FVKESK. V lost 0 bases and J 7 bases, leaving 16 bases between the germline ends. The CDR3 consists of 16 residues. The chain's CDR3 is CASSQDWAGAKNEQFF. CDR3 bases: TGTGCCAGCAGCCAAGATTGGGCAGGCGCCAAGAATGAGCAGTTCTTC. Full variable domain (outside the CDR3, taken from reference TRBV14 and TRBJ2-1): EAGVTQFPSHSVIEKGQTVTLRCDPISGHDNLYWYRRVMGKEIKFLLHFVKESKQDESGMPNNRFLAERTGGTYSTLKVQPAELEDSGVYFCASSQDWAGAKNEQFFGPGTRLTVL.

This clonotype was seen many times. This chain connects TRBV6-2 or TRBV6-3 to TRBJ1-3, with TRBD1 as a possible D gene (5 bases). Trimming stripped 8 bases from V and 5 bases from J, with 10 bases between. The CDR3 contains 12 residues. The germline V gene has CDR1 MNHEY and CDR2 SVGEGT. The CDR3 here is CASGTGRNTIYF. For the CDR3, the DNA is TGTGCCAGCGGTACAGGCCGAAACACCATATATTTT.

This clonotype has a count of ten or more. This chain joins TRBV5-6 and TRBJ2-1; 10 bases line up with TRBD1. This CDR3 is built from 14 residues. Germline V gene data show CDR1 as SGHDT and CDR2 as YYEEEE. With V trimmed by 2 bases and J by 7 bases, 3 bases remained unmatched. CDR3 residues: CASSFGTGVNEQFF. The CDR3 coding sequence is TGTGCCAGCAGCTTCGGGACAGGGGTGAATGAGCAGTTCTTC.

This clonotype was recorded at least ten times. The chain has TRBV28 and TRBJ1-5; D call uncertain. CDR1 and CDR2 from the germline V gene are MDHEN and SYDVKM. V dropped 3 bases and J dropped 9 bases, with 12 bases sitting between them. CDR3 length equals 13 residues. CDR3 DNA sequence: TGTGCCAGCAGTTTCCCCTCAATACGGCCCCAGCATTTT. Translation: CASSFPSIRPQHF.

The sample holds many counts of this clonotype. This chain links TRBV28 with TRBJ2-3, with unresolved D. Germline loops: CDR1 MDHEN, CDR2 SYDVKM. Trimming cost V 2 bases and J 0 bases, with 3 bases left between them. CDR3 size: 13 residues. The CDR3 sequence is CASSLTSTDTQYF. DNA for the CDR3: TGTGCCAGCAGTTTAACCAGCACAGATACGCAGTATTTT. The entire variable domain, with the rest obtained from reference TRBV28 and TRBJ2-3, is as follows: DVKVTQSSRYLVKRTGEKVFLECVQDMDHENMFWYRQDPGLGLRLIYFSYDVKMKEKGDIPEGYSVSREKKERFSLILESASTNQTSMYLCASSLTSTDTQYFGPGTRLTVL.

This clonotype was recorded many times. The chain recombines TRBV5-5 with TRBJ2-3; D gene ambiguous. The V gene lost 4 bases and the J gene lost 0 bases, with 15 bases spanning the gap. CDR1 and CDR2 from the germline V gene are SGHKS and YYEKEE (reference sequence). The CDR3 contains 16 residues. CDR3 in amino acids: CASSLPLAASTDTQYF. CDR3 DNA: TGTGCCAGCAGCCTACCCCTCGCGGCTAGCACAGATACGCAGTATTTT.

This clonotype was observed many times. V is TRBV7-2 and J is TRBJ2-3, with D unclear. The length of the CDR3 is 14 residues. The V end was cut by 5 bases, the J end by 5 bases, with 14 bases between. The V gene's germline CDR1 is SGHTA and CDR2 FQGNSA. The CDR3 reads CASSTVAGVDTQYF. The DNA of the CDR3 is TGTGCCAGCAGCACCGTTGCAGGCGTAGATACGCAGTATTTT.

There are a few counts of this clonotype. The V and J genes are TRBV3-1 and TRBJ2-2; D may match TRBD1 or TRBD2 (6 bases each). The CDR3 runs to 15 residues. The germline V gene encodes CDR1 LGHDT and CDR2 YNNKEL (reference sequence). The V and J ends lost 5 bases and 3 bases respectively, with 13 bases between them. The DNA for the CDR3 is TGTGCCAGCAGCAAGGGGGGATTAGACACCGGGGAGCTGTTTTTT. It encodes CASSKGGLDTGELFF.

This clonotype came up many times. The chain carries TRBV5-1 and TRBJ1-1, with 9 bases that match TRBD1. CDR1 SGHRS and CDR2 YFSETQ come from the germline V gene. The CDR3 is 14 residues long. V lost 5 bases, J lost 4 bases, and 6 bases stayed unmatched. The CDR3 sequence is CASSRQGDRTEAFF. Written as DNA, the CDR3 is TGCGCCAGCAGTCGACAGGGGGACCGCACTGAAGCTTTCTTT.